One and the same sample provided the 32 T cell receptor beta chains below, sequenced in a study of cytomegalovirus exposure and HLA in healthy donors. It was with 60 Vbeta and 13 Jbeta primers that the PCR ran. Libraries were prepared by immunoSEQ multiplex PCR; TCRdb keeps only in-frame clonotypes and omits some of them. This table holds roughly 150,000 clones, over 75% found once. The sequenced sample consisted of PBMCs. The source of these receptors is a man under 40 in good health.

The chain couples TRBV5-1 to TRBJ2-7; D possibly corresponds to TRBD1 (5 bases). The V gene lost 0 bases and the J gene lost 2 bases, with 12 bases spanning the gap. The CDR3 has 15 residues. From germline, CDR1 is SGHRS and CDR2 YFSETQ. The chain's CDR3 is CASSLELRATYEQYF. CDR3 nucleotides: TGCGCCAGCAGCTTGGAGCTCAGGGCCACCTACGAGCAGTACTTC.

V gene TRBV14 combines with J gene TRBJ2-7; TRBD1 matches 7 bases. Losses at the gene ends were 6 bases for V and 1 base for J; bases not matched to a gene: 3. From germline, CDR1 is SGHDN and CDR2 FVKESK. This CDR3 region has 13 residues. The CDR3 region has the DNA TGTGCCAGCAGGGGGACAGTATCCTACGAGCAGTACTTC. Encoded protein: CASRGTVSYEQYF. The full variable domain, completed using reference TRBV14 and TRBJ2-7, is EAGVTQFPSHSVIEKGQTVTLRCDPISGHDNLYWYRRVMGKEIKFLLHFVKESKQDESGMPNNRFLAERTGGTYSTLKVQPAELEDSGVYFCASRGTVSYEQYFGPGTRLTVT.

The rearrangement joins TRBV11-3 to TRBJ1-1; D remains ambiguous. The CDR3 spans 17 residues. Germline CDR1 and CDR2: SGHNT and YENEEA. The V and J ends lost 2 bases and 4 bases respectively, with 20 bases between them. The CDR3 loop reads CASSLRAAGWRSTEAFF. CDR3 DNA sequence: TGTGCCAGCAGCTTAAGGGCGGCGGGGTGGAGGAGCACTGAAGCTTTCTTT.

This clone was detected once. The chain has TRBV29-1 and TRBJ2-7, with 13 bases lining up with TRBD2. The V segment lost 7 bases and the J segment 7 bases; nucleotides outside the gene matches: 7. CDR1 and CDR2 (germline): SQVTM, ANQGSEA. The CDR3 is made up of 13 amino acids. CDR3 nucleotide sequence: TGCAGCGCCCGACTAGCGGGAGGAAGAGAGCAGTACTTC. This codes for CSARLAGGREQYF.

The genes are TRBV2 and TRBJ1-1, with TRBD1 as a possible D gene (6 bases). Germline lookup yields CDR1 SNHLY and CDR2 FYNNEI. The length of the CDR3 is 17 residues. Deletions cut 7 bases from V and 1 base from J, with 22 bases between. The CDR3 protein is CASTWGPAGIGNTEAFF. CDR3 nucleotides: TGTGCCAGCACCTGGGGGCCGGCGGGCATTGGGAACACTGAAGCTTTCTTT.

This sequence joins TRBV2 and TRBJ1-1; 9 bases line up with TRBD1. The CDR3 is made up of 14 amino acids. Germline CDR1 SNHLY, CDR2 FYNNEI. J gave up 3 bases and V 7 bases, and 6 bases lay outside the gene matches. CDR3 nucleotide sequence: TGTGCCAGCAACGTCCGGGACAGGGACACTGAAGCTTTCTTT. Its protein product is CASNVRDRDTEAFF.

The chain uses TRBV10-3 and TRBJ2-7, with 8 positions matching TRBD2. Germline assignment: CDR1 ENHRY and CDR2 SYGVKD. The ends lost 5 bases at V and 2 bases at J; junction bases unmatched: 5. The CDR3 has 14 residues. The CDR3 DNA sequence: TGTGCCATCAGTTCAGCGGGAGACCCCTACGAGCAGTACTTC. It codes for CAISSAGDPYEQYF.

The chain employs TRBV10-3 and TRBJ1-4, with D possibly matching TRBD1 (5 bases). V gave up 3 bases and J gave up 4 bases, with 12 bases separating them. CDR3 length: 15 amino acids. The germline V gene has CDR1 ENHRY and CDR2 SYGVKD. CDR3 in DNA: TGTGCCATCAGTGAAAGTGGGGGGGGTAATGAAAAACTGTTTTTT. Translating it yields CAISESGGGNEKLFF.

The chain is built from TRBV23-1 and TRBJ2-7; D remains ambiguous. TRBV23-1 is an ORF; its function is uncertain. The V and J ends lost 4 bases and 2 bases respectively, with 18 bases between them. This CDR3 has 16 residues. CDR3: CASSLPAGSLAYEQYF. CDR3 nucleotide sequence: TGCGCCAGCAGTCTTCCGGCCGGGTCCCTGGCCTACGAGCAGTACTTC.

This chain connects TRBV12-5 to TRBJ2-7; the D gene is possibly TRBD1 (6 bases). V lost 1 base and J 4 bases, leaving 11 bases between the germline ends. The CDR3 length is 14 residues. Germline V gives CDR1 LGHNT, CDR2 FRNRAP. In DNA, the CDR3 is TGTGCTAGTGGTTTGGGGGACAAAGGGTACGAGCAGTACTTC. Amino acid sequence: CASGLGDKGYEQYF.

The V call is TRBV19, the J call TRBJ1-4, with 8 nucleotides matching TRBD1. The trim removed 1 base at V and 8 bases at J, leaving 6 bases unmatched. The length of the CDR3 is 15 residues. Per germline, CDR1 LNHDA and CDR2 SQIVND (reference sequence). CDR3 coding DNA: TGTGCCAGTAGTATAGGACAGGGGATCTACGAAAAACTGTTTTTT. It specifies CASSIGQGIYEKLFF.

The chain couples TRBV6-5 to TRBJ1-2, with D unclear. Per the germline V gene, CDR1 is MNHEY and CDR2 is SVGAGI. CDR3 length equals 11 residues. V was clipped by 4 bases and J by 6 bases, with 6 bases between them. CDR3: CASSFRNGYTF. DNA for the CDR3: TGTGCCAGCAGTTTCAGGAATGGCTACACCTTC.

This rearrangement joins TRBV29-1 to TRBJ1-1; 11 nucleotides line up with TRBD1. The CDR3 totals 13 residues. The germline CDR1 and CDR2 sequences are SQVTM and ANQGSEA. V shed 4 bases and J 4 bases; nucleotides not matched to a gene: 2. The CDR3 sequence is CSVGTGGPTEAFF. In DNA, the CDR3 is TGCAGCGTTGGGACAGGGGGCCCCACTGAAGCTTTCTTT.

A few counts support this clone. The chain carries TRBV7-9 and TRBJ2-3; TRBD2 matches at 9 bases. The CDR3 extends over 15 amino acids. The V segment lost 3 bases and the J segment 6 bases; nucleotides outside the gene matches: 7. Germline assignment: CDR1 SEHNR and CDR2 FQNEAQ (reference sequence). CDR3 loop: CASSFGGRAADTQYF. CDR3 coding DNA: TGTGCCAGCAGCTTCGGCGGGAGGGCCGCGGATACGCAGTATTTT.

Notes on this clone: The junction departs from the called germline gene at one end, perhaps through a read error. This chain's CDR3 is CASSLQGIEIQYF. Written as DNA, the CDR3 is TGCGCCAGCAGCTTACAGGGTATAGAGATCCAGTACTTC. This chain links TRBV5-1 with TRBJ2-5; weak D call: TRBD1 (6 bases). Germline loops: CDR1 SGHRS, CDR2 YFSETQ. This CDR3 has 13 amino acids.

In this sample, this clone turned up many times. The V call is TRBV5-4, the J call TRBJ1-2; D is possibly TRBD1 (6 bases). The germline gives CDR1 SGHNT, CDR2 YYREEE (reference sequence). The CDR3 runs to 14 residues. Trimming stripped 5 bases from V and 4 bases from J, with 15 bases between. The CDR3 nucleotides are TGTGCCAGCAGTTCCAAACAGGGAGTCTATGGCTACACCTTC. Its protein product is CASSSKQGVYGYTF.

This clone was seen just once. This rearrangement joins TRBV11-2 to TRBJ2-1, with a weak D call TRBD2 (5 bases). Trimming pared 3 bases from V and 7 bases from J, leaving 10 bases between. Germline V gene lookup returns CDR1 SGHAT and CDR2 FQNNGV. CDR3 length: 13 residues. The CDR3 loop reads CASSFSERNEQFF. The CDR3 bases are TGTGCCAGCAGCTTCTCCGAGCGGAATGAGCAGTTCTTC.

Worth noting for this clone: The germline gene is not matched at one end of the junction; a read error may be the cause. The rearrangement links TRBV7-9 to TRBJ1-5; D is uncertain. The CDR3 length is 14 residues. Germline-derived CDR1 and CDR2 are SEHNR and FQNEAQ (reference sequence). In DNA form, the CDR3 reads TGTGCCAGCAGCTTAGTTGAGGGAAATCGGCCCCAGCATTTT. Its translation is CASSLVEGNRPQHF.

The chain links TRBV6-4 to TRBJ2-7; D is perhaps TRBD2 (5 bases). Trimming took 6 bases from V and 2 from J, leaving 8 bases between them. The length of the CDR3 is 12 residues. The germline V gene has CDR1 MRHNA and CDR2 SNTAGT. Here the CDR3 reads CASSAGTYEQYF. The CDR3 DNA follows: TGTGCCAGCAGCGCCGGGACCTACGAGCAGTACTTC.

The CDR3 protein is CASSPPGLAGGSDTQYF. The CDR3 bases are TGCGCCAGCAGCCCGCCGGGACTAGCGGGAGGGTCAGATACGCAGTATTTT. The chain links TRBV5-1 to TRBJ2-3, with 16 bases fitting TRBD2. The V segment lost 4 bases and the J segment 4 bases; nucleotides outside the gene matches: 6. CDR1 is SGHRS and CDR2 is YFSETQ in the germline V gene. This CDR3 spans 17 amino acids.

The rearrangement uses TRBV10-1 and TRBJ2-2; tentatively, D is TRBD2 (6 bases). From germline, CDR1 is WNHNN and CDR2 SYGVQD (reference sequence). This CDR3 has 17 amino acids. Trimming cost V 0 bases and J 9 bases, with 20 bases left between them. CDR3 in DNA: TGCGCCAGCAGTGAGTCCGGCTCGGGAGTATCGATACGGGAGCTGTTTTTT. It specifies CASSESGSGVSIRELFF.

The chain is built from TRBV11-3 and TRBJ2-7, with D possibly matching TRBD1 (5 bases). Germline CDR1 reads SGHNT; CDR2 reads YENEEA. This CDR3 spans 13 amino acids. V gave up 4 bases and J gave up 6 bases, with 13 bases separating them. As DNA, the CDR3 is TGTGCCAGCAGCTACCCCCTGGGGCGCGAGCAGTACTTC. Amino acid sequence: CASSYPLGREQYF.

The chain has TRBV30 and TRBJ1-1; 7 bases are shared with TRBD1. With 1 base clipped from V and 10 bases from J, the junction kept 12 bases outside the gene matches. The germline V gene has CDR1 GTSNPN and CDR2 SVGIG (reference sequence). The CDR3 consists of 14 residues. The CDR3 is CAWSGVRGRVGAFF. CDR3 sequence (DNA): TGTGCCTGGAGTGGGGTAAGGGGGCGTGTAGGAGCTTTCTTT.

The CDR3 bases are TGTGCCAGCAGCGTAGGAGGGCGGACTGAAGCTTTCTTT. This sequence encodes CASSVGGRTEAFF. V gene TRBV9 combines with J gene TRBJ1-1; no clear D gene. Germline assignment: CDR1 SGDLS and CDR2 YYNGEE. The V end was cut by 0 bases, the J end by 5 bases, with 8 bases between. This CDR3 is built from 13 residues.

This chain uses TRBV27 with TRBJ1-1; D is uncertain. The CDR3 is 17 amino acids. Between the trimmed V and J ends, which lost 5 bases and 1 base, there was a span of 20 bases. Germline lookup yields CDR1 MNHEY and CDR2 SMNVEV (reference sequence). The CDR3 bases are TGTGCCAGCAGTCACCTCACTCAGGTAGGCCGGAACACTGAAGCTTTCTTT. Its translation: CASSHLTQVGRNTEAFF.

This sequence joins TRBV5-5 and TRBJ1-2; 9 bases line up with TRBD1. The CDR3 consists of 14 residues. CDR1 SGHKS and CDR2 YYEKEE come from the germline V gene (reference sequence). J gave up 3 bases and V 4 bases, and 4 bases lay outside the gene matches. The CDR3 region has the DNA TGTGCCAGCAGCCAAAGGACAGGGGACTATGGCTACACCTTC. This translates into CASSQRTGDYGYTF.

V gene TRBV7-9 combines with J gene TRBJ2-7, with 11 bases identical to TRBD2. J was trimmed by 4 bases and V by 5 bases; bases with no gene match: 7. Germline V gene sequence: CDR1 SEHNR, CDR2 FQNEAQ (reference sequence). This CDR3 has 15 amino acids. The CDR3 DNA reads TGTGCCAGCAGCCCCCCGGCTAGCGGGAGGTACGAGCAGTACTTC. This gives the protein CASSPPASGRYEQYF.

This clone appeared a single time. Here the CDR3 DNA reads TGTGCCAGCTCCAGGGGGGTAGCGGAATCCTACGAGCAGTACTTC. Translation: CASSRGVAESYEQYF. The V gene is TRBV12-1, the J gene TRBJ2-7; TRBD1 reflects the table's D call only, with no check against the DNA. TRBV12-1 is described as a pseudogene. The CDR3 runs 15 residues.

The chain combines TRBV10-3 with TRBJ1-1; 7 nucleotides line up with TRBD1. This CDR3 has 15 residues. The germline gives CDR1 ENHRY, CDR2 SYGVKD. After removal of 0 bases from V and 3 bases from J, the junction contained 4 bases not matched to a gene. Here the CDR3 reads CAISESPGTDTEAFF. DNA of the CDR3: TGTGCCATCAGTGAGTCTCCAGGGACAGACACTGAAGCTTTCTTT.

This rearrangement joins TRBV1 to TRBJ2-5; the DNA was not compared with TRBD2, the D call given in the table. TRBV1 is an annotated pseudogene. The CDR3 is made up of 15 amino acids. CDR3 protein: CTSSQAGGPRETQYF. The CDR3 DNA reads as TGCACCAGCAGCCAAGCGGGAGGGCCACGAGAGACCCAGTACTTC.

This clone was found once. This chain uses TRBV18 with TRBJ1-3, with a weak D call TRBD1 (6 bases). Trimming pared 3 bases from V and 1 base from J, leaving 13 bases between. CDR1 and CDR2 (germline): KGHSH, LQKENI. The CDR3 covers 16 residues. For the CDR3, the DNA is TGTGCCAGCTCACCCACCACAGGGAGTTCTGGAAACACCATATATTTT. Amino acid sequence: CASSPTTGSSGNTIYF.

V and J are TRBV18 and TRBJ2-7, with 10 bases aligning to TRBD1. The CDR3 is made up of 16 amino acids. Germline CDR1 reads KGHSH; CDR2 reads LQKENI. J lost 3 bases, V lost 3 bases, and 8 bases had no gene match. The CDR3 loop is CASSPFDRGLGYEQYF. CDR3 nucleotide sequence: TGTGCCAGCTCACCCTTTGACAGGGGGCTTGGCTACGAGCAGTACTTC.